This record covers a single TCR beta chain. This clonotype was counted between two and nine times. Its antigen specificity is not known. No much larger clone exists at a distance of one base, and base qualities are not known. Library method: 5' RACE. This sample was sequenced with an Illumina HiSeq 2500. A second roughly 6 to 12 cycle PCR used a sample-barcoded 5' primer and a J-beta primer mix. Each TCR beta cDNA molecule received a unique molecular identifier from a template-switch 5' adaptor carrying 12 random nucleotides. Each sample yielded at least 3 million CDR3-containing paired-end reads. First-strand cDNA was synthesized from all RNA with the Mint cDNA synthesis kit, primed by a TRBC-specific oligonucleotide. After uracil-DNA glycosylase treatment, a first 18-cycle PCR used universal primers M1SS and BC2_uni_R on all cDNA. In the original analysis: For normalization, 1 million high-quality reads were randomly selected from each sample, with every read carrying a distinct molecular identifier. Reads sharing molecular identifiers were discarded rather than binned into consensus sequences. CDR3 identification, clonotype clustering and error correction used MiTCR with a Q25 quality threshold and the strictest error-elimination algorithm. A nonparametric unseen species model with Euler transformation was used to estimate a lower bound on total TCR beta diversity. TCRdb trimmed the raw reads at Q25, called clones with MiXCR and kept productive beta chains. Each entry merges the rows of one CDR3 protein and shows their most common DNA and genes. These V and J calls rely on TCRdb rather than the paper's analysis. This sample lists 600,000 or so distinct CDR3 sequences; more than 45% were detected once. Approximately 23% of the sample rests with the top ten.

The donors were roughly 40 Caucasian individuals from Russia, aged roughly 6 to 100 years, who were systemically healthy. Each donor gave 8 to 10 milliliters of peripheral blood, collected into EDTA-treated Vacutainer tubes. PBMCs were isolated by Ficoll-Paque density-gradient centrifugation, with at least 6 million obtained per sample. Total RNA, at least 6 micrograms per sample, was extracted from PBMCs with Trizol reagent. For every donor, an aliquot of PBMCs went through flow cytometry to measure the percentages of naive CD45RAhigh/CD27high T cells. The data were obtained in a study of blood T cells in healthy people across ages (dated by TCRdb to about 2015). In the study overall: In model experiments, roughly one uniquely barcoded TCR beta cDNA molecule per two T cells was captured by template switching. To avoid experimental bias, donors of different ages were spread randomly across the sequencing lanes. Four age groups were formed from the donors: young (average approximately 15 years), middle-aged (approximately 41), aged (about 68) and long-lived (about 75). For two donors (one aged 18 to 29 and one aged 80 or older), the study analyzed two additional independent replicas of 1 million unique cDNA reads from the same blood draw. To track age-related changes in TCR beta repertoire diversity, the study relied on deep sequencing normalized with unique cDNA molecular identifiers.

General study outcomes and caveats: Since profiling was done on bulk unsorted PBMCs, naive and antigen-experienced compartments could not be conclusively compared. A strong correlation was found between observed TCR beta diversity and the percentage of naive T cells measured by flow cytometry. Donor CMV infection status was unknown, potentially confounding age-related changes in expanded clonotypes. Compared with the aged group, the long-lived group had more naive CD4+ T cells, fewer expanded clones and increased TCR diversity, suggesting age selection. As age increased, observed TCR beta diversity per million T cells dropped in a roughly linear way, and a significant reduction was already evident by age 40. Estimates of total diversity from one million sequenced T cells were regarded as lower bounds and underestimates.

The sequence derives from a man aged 80 or over in good health. The sequencing sample was made of blood.

CDR3 loop: CASSSQPFQETQYF. In nucleotides, the sequence is TGTGCCAGCAGTTCCCAGCCATTCCAAGAGACCCAGTACTTC. The chain was built from TRBV6-5 and TRBJ2-5; the D gene lacks a confident call. Cut back by 4 bases and 1 base, the V and J ends lie 10 bases apart. From the cysteine through the phenylalanine, the CDR3 covers 14 amino acids. Left in the record is the CDR3 DNA by itself, 42 bases read in frame from the first base. CDR1 MNHEY and CDR2 SVGAGI were looked up in the germline V gene.